The next 13 T cell receptor beta chains were all read from a single sample in a study of identical twins. TCRdb ran MiXCR on the 5' RACE reads and lists one entry per CDR3 protein. The table records around 1.7 million distinct CDR3 sequences, under 35% of them present only once. Source material: cord blood. The receptors shown here come from a newborn girl in good health.

The V and J genes are TRBV27 and TRBJ1-2; 8 nucleotides line up with TRBD1. V was clipped by 6 bases and J by 4 bases; unmatched bases: 7. Germline V gene data show CDR1 as MNHEY and CDR2 as SMNVEV (reference sequence). CDR3 size: 14 residues. The CDR3 nucleotides read TGTGCCAGCAGGGCGGCAGGGGGCGCCTATGGCTACACCTTC. Translation: CASRAAGGAYGYTF.

This clonotype has a handful of counts. V is TRBV3-1 and J is TRBJ2-7; D ambiguous. The CDR3 sequence is 12 residues long. Trimming removed 0 bases at V and 6 bases at J, with 6 bases between. CDR1 is LGHDT and CDR2 is YNNKEL in the germline V gene (reference sequence). The CDR3 is CASSQDRSEQYF. Written as DNA, the CDR3 is TGTGCCAGCAGCCAAGATAGAAGCGAGCAGTACTTC.

The V gene is TRBV20-1, the J gene TRBJ2-4; 7 bases fit TRBD1. V shed 4 bases and J 1 base; nucleotides not matched to a gene: 4. There are 14 residues in the CDR3. Germline V lookup: CDR1 DFQATT, CDR2 SNEGSKA (reference sequence). The CDR3 nucleotides are TGCAGTGCTACCGAGACAGGGGCCAAAAACATTCAGTACTTC. Translation: CSATETGAKNIQYF.

The genes are TRBV7-2 and TRBJ2-2; 7 bases are a match to TRBD2. Trimming at V came to 6 bases and at J to 1 base, leaving 14 bases not matched to a gene. CDR3 size: 18 residues. CDR1 is SGHTA, CDR2 FQGNSA, per germline. The CDR3 DNA is TGTGCCAGCAGTTTACCCTCGAGGAAGCGGGGGAACACCGGGGAGCTGTTTTTT. Protein: CASSLPSRKRGNTGELFF.

The J gene is TRBJ1-2, the V gene TRBV12-3 or TRBV12-4, with D tentatively TRBD1 (6 bases). The CDR3 loop spans 14 amino acids. V was cut by 3 bases and J by 5 bases, with 13 bases left in between. The CDR3 loop is CASSLGAYMYGYTF. CDR3 sequence (DNA): TGTGCCAGCAGTTTGGGGGCCTACATGTATGGCTACACCTTC.

J is TRBJ1-2 and V is TRBV20-1; D remains unclear. With 0 bases removed from V and 1 base from J, the gap between germline ends came to 6 bases. The CDR3 extends over 13 amino acids. Germline assignment: CDR1 DFQATT and CDR2 SNEGSKA (reference sequence). The CDR3 coding sequence is TGCAGTGCTAGAGATATTAGTAACTATGGCTACACCTTC. It is translated as CSARDISNYGYTF.

The chain combines TRBV27 with TRBJ1-5; D is unclear. Germline CDR1 MNHEY, CDR2 SMNVEV (reference sequence). V was shortened by 6 bases and J by 1 base, with 10 bases between the two germline ends. CDR3 size: 14 residues. This CDR3 is CASSRLGSNQPQHF. The CDR3 DNA is TGTGCCAGCAGCCGACTAGGGAGCAATCAGCCCCAGCATTTT.

This clonotype was found a few times. The V call is TRBV3-1, the J call TRBJ1-1; tentative D call: TRBD1 (5 bases). CDR3 length: 14 residues. The ends were cut back, 0 bases at V and 6 bases at J, with 11 bases in the middle. Germline CDR1 and CDR2: LGHDT and YNNKEL (reference sequence). DNA of the CDR3: TGTGCCAGCAGCCAAGAGGCAGGGACTCCTGAAGCTTTCTTT. This translates into CASSQEAGTPEAFF. The full variable domain, with the rest looked up from reference TRBV3-1 and TRBJ1-1, is DTAVSQTPKYLVTQMGNDKSIKCEQNLGHDTMYWYKQDSKKFLKIMFSYNNKELIINETVPNRFSPKSPDKAHLNLHINSLELGDSAVYFCASSQEAGTPEAFFGQGTRLTVV.

This clonotype was recorded a few times. The rearrangement links TRBV27 to TRBJ1-6; D is unclear. The V gene lost 5 bases and the J gene lost 7 bases, with 9 bases spanning the gap. This CDR3 has 13 residues. Germline CDR1 is MNHEY and CDR2 is SMNVEV (reference sequence). This CDR3 reads CASSLNANSPLHF. CDR3 nucleotide sequence: TGTGCCAGCAGTCTTAACGCGAATTCACCCCTCCACTTT.

This clonotype was counted a few times. The chain links TRBV10-3 to TRBJ2-3, with 8 bases identical to TRBD1. The germline CDR1 and CDR2 sequences are ENHRY and SYGVKD. The ends lost 5 bases at V and 3 bases at J; junction bases unmatched: 7. The CDR3 sequence is 15 residues long. The CDR3, as DNA: TGTGCCATCAGTCCCGACAGGGGAGGAACAGATACGCAGTATTTT. Amino acids: CAISPDRGGTDTQYF.

This clonotype turned up a few times. For the CDR3, the DNA is TGTGCCAGCAGCCAAGATGTCACTGAAGCTTTCTTT. Its protein is CASSQDVTEAFF. The chain has TRBV3-1 and TRBJ1-1, with D hard to call. This CDR3 is built from 12 residues. V was shortened by 0 bases and J by 4 bases, with 3 bases between the two germline ends. CDR1 is LGHDT and CDR2 is YNNKEL in the germline V gene (reference sequence). Full variable domain (remainder filled in from reference TRBV3-1 and TRBJ1-1): DTAVSQTPKYLVTQMGNDKSIKCEQNLGHDTMYWYKQDSKKFLKIMFSYNNKELIINETVPNRFSPKSPDKAHLNLHINSLELGDSAVYFCASSQDVTEAFFGQGTRLTVV.

The CDR3 loop is CASSSTSGGYTDTQYF. The CDR3, as DNA: TGTGCCAGCAGCTCCACTAGCGGGGGATACACAGATACGCAGTATTTT. This chain joins TRBV7-9 and TRBJ2-3, with 11 bases aligning to TRBD2. The CDR3 extends over 16 amino acids. J was trimmed by 2 bases and V by 4 bases; bases with no gene match: 5. The germline V gene encodes CDR1 SEHNR and CDR2 FQNEAQ (reference sequence).

V usage is TRBV5-6 and J usage is TRBJ2-7; perhaps TRBD1 as D (6 bases). V lost 4 bases to trimming and J lost 3 bases, with 14 bases between them. Looked up from germline, CDR1 is SGHDT and CDR2 is YYEEEE. This CDR3 has 14 amino acids. Here the CDR3 DNA reads TGTGCCAGCAGCCCTTATGGGGGCCTCTACGAGCAGTACTTC. Translating it yields CASSPYGGLYEQYF.